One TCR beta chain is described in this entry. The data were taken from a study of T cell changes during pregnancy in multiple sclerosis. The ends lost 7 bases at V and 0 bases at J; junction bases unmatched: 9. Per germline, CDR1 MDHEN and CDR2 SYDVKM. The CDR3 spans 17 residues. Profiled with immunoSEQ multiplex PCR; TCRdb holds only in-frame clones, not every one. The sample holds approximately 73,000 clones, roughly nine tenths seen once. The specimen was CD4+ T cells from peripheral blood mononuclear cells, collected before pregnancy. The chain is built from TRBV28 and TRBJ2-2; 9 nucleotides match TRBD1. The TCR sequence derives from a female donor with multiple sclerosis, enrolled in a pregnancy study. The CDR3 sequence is CASTPPGTGSNTGELFF. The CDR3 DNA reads TGTGCCAGCACTCCTCCCGGGACAGGGTCGAACACCGGGGAGCTGTTTTTT. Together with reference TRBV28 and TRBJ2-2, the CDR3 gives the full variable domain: DVKVTQSSRYLVKRTGEKVFLECVQDMDHENMFWYRQDPGLGLRLIYFSYDVKMKEKGDIPEGYSVSREKKERFSLILESASTNQTSMYLCASTPPGTGSNTGELFFGEGSRLTVL.